This T cell receptor (beta chain) derives from a study of control samples from healthy donors and cancer patients. V dropped 6 bases and J dropped 8 bases, with 13 bases sitting between them. This CDR3 has 12 amino acids. Germline V gene sequence: CDR1 SEHNR, CDR2 FQNEAQ (reference sequence). Assay used: immunoSEQ multiplex PCR; TCRdb lists only in-frame clones, some missing. The data hold 50,000 to 55,000 clones, with approximately 89% observed a single time. The V call is TRBV7-9, the J call TRBJ1-2; no firm D call. The clonotype was recovered from a man in his forties or fifties with colorectal cancer. The specimen sequenced was PBMCs. As DNA, the CDR3 is TGTGCCAGCAGTGAGATGAGGCGAGGCTACACCTTC. It specifies CASSEMRRGYTF.